In this sample, the clone carrying this T cell receptor (beta chain) turned up many times. Its antigen is unknown. TCR alpha and TCR beta cDNA libraries carrying sample barcodes and UMIs came from 5'RACE with constant-segment primers. TCRdb independently ran MiXCR on the 5' RACE reads; one entry per CDR3 protein. Among over 14,000 distinct CDR3 sequences listed, roughly a fifth were seen once. The CDR3 sequence is 16 residues long. Per the germline V gene, CDR1 is SGDLS and CDR2 is YYNGEE. Trimming took off 0 bases at V and 0 bases at J, with 10 bases between the two ends. These data belong to a study of T-cell memory formation after mild COVID-19. Study context: TCR clusters were mostly confined to one donor each. Study-wide findings and caveats: CD4+ contracting clones were found mainly in CM and EM, and CD8+ ones in EMRA.

The chain recombines TRBV9 with TRBJ2-1, with a tentative D call TRBD2 (5 bases). The clonotype originates from an adult woman who had mild COVID-19 (a few samples of this study predate the infection). Cell type and time point are not known. The material sequenced was PBMCs or a T cell subset sorted from them (not recorded which). The CDR3 coding sequence is TGTGCCAGCAGCGTAGCATGGGAGAGCTCCTACAATGAGCAGTTCTTC. Protein: CASSVAWESSYNEQFF.